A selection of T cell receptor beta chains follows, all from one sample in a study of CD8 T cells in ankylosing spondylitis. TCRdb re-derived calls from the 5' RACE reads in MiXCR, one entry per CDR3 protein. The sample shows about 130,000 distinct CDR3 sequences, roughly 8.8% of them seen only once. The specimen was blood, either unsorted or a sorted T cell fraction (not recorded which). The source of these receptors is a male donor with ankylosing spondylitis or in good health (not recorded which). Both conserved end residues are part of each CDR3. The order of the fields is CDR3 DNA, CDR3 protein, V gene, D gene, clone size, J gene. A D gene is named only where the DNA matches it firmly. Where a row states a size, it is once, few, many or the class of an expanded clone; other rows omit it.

cdr3_nt: TGTGCCAGCAGCTTAGGGGGCAACGGTATCTACGAGCAGTACTTC
cdr3_aa: CASSLGGNGIYEQYF
v_call: TRBV7-9
d_call: NA
clone_size: few
j_call: TRBJ2-7

cdr3_nt: TGCGCCAGCAGCCAAGCTACTAGCGGGTCGTACGAGCAGTACTTC
cdr3_aa: CASSQATSGSYEQYF
v_call: TRBV4-3
d_call: TRBD2
clone_size: many
j_call: TRBJ2-7

cdr3_nt: TGTGCCAGCAGCTTGGCCCTTGTTCCTAGCACAGATACGCAGTATTTT
cdr3_aa: CASSLALVPSTDTQYF
v_call: TRBV5-8
d_call: NA
clone_size: many
j_call: TRBJ2-3

cdr3_nt: TGTGCCAGCTCACCGGGGGGTTTAGGTTCACCCCTCCACTTT
cdr3_aa: CASSPGGLGSPLHF
v_call: TRBV18
d_call: NA
clone_size: NA
j_call: TRBJ1-6

cdr3_nt: TGCGCCAGCATCGCATACTCTGGGGCCAACGTCCTGACTTTC
cdr3_aa: CASIAYSGANVLTF
v_call: TRBV5-1
d_call: NA
clone_size: many
j_call: TRBJ2-6

cdr3_nt: TGTGCCAGCAGGACCGGACTAGCGGACACAGATACGCAGTATTTT
cdr3_aa: CASRTGLADTDTQYF
v_call: TRBV6-2/TRBV6-3
d_call: TRBD2
clone_size: NA
j_call: TRBJ2-3

cdr3_nt: TGCAGTGCTAGAGAATCTAGCGGGAGATTTACAGATACGCAGTATTTT
cdr3_aa: CSARESSGRFTDTQYF
v_call: TRBV20-1
d_call: TRBD2
clone_size: many
j_call: TRBJ2-3

cdr3_nt: TGCTGTGCTAGAGCTCCGGGTCGGCGCAGCTCCTACAATGAGCAGTTCTTC
cdr3_aa: CCARAPGRRSSYNEQFF
v_call: TRBV20-1
d_call: NA
clone_size: few
j_call: TRBJ2-1

cdr3_nt: TGCGCCAGCAGCTGGCCCCTATCTCCGGCTCGAAGCTCCTACAATGAGCAGTTCTTC
cdr3_aa: CASSWPLSPARSSYNEQFF
v_call: TRBV5-1
d_call: NA
clone_size: many
j_call: TRBJ2-1

cdr3_nt: TGCAGTGCTAGAGTCGGGTTGGCTAATGAAAAACTGTTTTTT
cdr3_aa: CSARVGLANEKLFF
v_call: TRBV20-1
d_call: NA
clone_size: many
j_call: TRBJ1-4

cdr3_nt: TGTGCCAGCAGCCGAACCACTGGAGGCTACCACAATGAGCAGTTCTTC
cdr3_aa: CASSRTTGGYHNEQFF
v_call: TRBV12-3/TRBV12-4
d_call: NA
clone_size: NA
j_call: TRBJ2-1

cdr3_nt: TGCAGTGCTAGTACTAGCGGGAGGGCCGGGTACAATGAGCAGTTCTTC
cdr3_aa: CSASTSGRAGYNEQFF
v_call: TRBV20-1
d_call: TRBD2
clone_size: many
j_call: TRBJ2-1

cdr3_nt: TGTGCCAGCAGTTTGGGACATACCACTGAAGCTTTCTTT
cdr3_aa: CASSLGHTTEAFF
v_call: TRBV28
d_call: NA
clone_size: few
j_call: TRBJ1-1

cdr3_nt: TGCAGTGCTAGAGATCGAGGGAGTACGGGGCAGTACTTC
cdr3_aa: CSARDRGSTGQYF
v_call: TRBV20-1
d_call: NA
clone_size: many
j_call: TRBJ2-7

cdr3_nt: TGTGCCAGTAGCAATAGGGACAGGTTCGACGAGCAGTACTTC
cdr3_aa: CASSNRDRFDEQYF
v_call: TRBV19
d_call: TRBD1
clone_size: NA
j_call: TRBJ2-7

cdr3_nt: TGCAGTGCTACCCAGGACAAGGCACTTTCACCCCTCCACTTT
cdr3_aa: CSATQDKALSPLHF
v_call: TRBV20-1
d_call: NA
clone_size: many
j_call: TRBJ1-6

cdr3_nt: TGTGCCAGCTCACCACGGTTAGCGGGACCAACAGAGACCCAGTACTTC
cdr3_aa: CASSPRLAGPTETQYF
v_call: TRBV18
d_call: TRBD2
clone_size: many
j_call: TRBJ2-5

cdr3_nt: TGTGCCAGCAGCTTAGGGAGGACTAGCGGGATGGCAGAGACCCAGTACTTC
cdr3_aa: CASSLGRTSGMAETQYF
v_call: TRBV7-8
d_call: TRBD2
clone_size: few
j_call: TRBJ2-5

cdr3_nt: TGTGCCAGCAAGTACAGGGCGGGTAGCGGAAACTCCTACGAGCAGTACTTC
cdr3_aa: CASKYRAGSGNSYEQYF
v_call: TRBV7-2
d_call: NA
clone_size: many
j_call: TRBJ2-7

cdr3_nt: TGTGCCAGCAGCCAAAAGCGGGGGGGCTCCTACAATGAGCAGTTCTTC
cdr3_aa: CASSQKRGGSYNEQFF
v_call: TRBV9
d_call: TRBD2
clone_size: many
j_call: TRBJ2-1

cdr3_nt: TGTGCCAGCAGCTTAGGCTTCGTGCAGGGGGATACGCAGTATTTT
cdr3_aa: CASSLGFVQGDTQYF
v_call: TRBV7-9
d_call: NA
clone_size: many
j_call: TRBJ2-3

cdr3_nt: TGCAGCTTATCGACGGCCACCGGGACTGAAGCTTTCTTT
cdr3_aa: CSLSTATGTEAFF
v_call: TRBV29-1
d_call: NA
clone_size: many
j_call: TRBJ1-1

cdr3_nt: TGCGCCAGCAGCCAATATCCGACAGGGGGTGTCCCAGATACGCAGTATTTT
cdr3_aa: CASSQYPTGGVPDTQYF
v_call: TRBV4-1
d_call: TRBD1
clone_size: few
j_call: TRBJ2-3

cdr3_nt: TGCGCCAGCAGCTTGTCGGGAGTGGGACTAGCGGGAGATGAGCAGTTCTTC
cdr3_aa: CASSLSGVGLAGDEQFF
v_call: TRBV5-1
d_call: TRBD2
clone_size: few
j_call: TRBJ2-1